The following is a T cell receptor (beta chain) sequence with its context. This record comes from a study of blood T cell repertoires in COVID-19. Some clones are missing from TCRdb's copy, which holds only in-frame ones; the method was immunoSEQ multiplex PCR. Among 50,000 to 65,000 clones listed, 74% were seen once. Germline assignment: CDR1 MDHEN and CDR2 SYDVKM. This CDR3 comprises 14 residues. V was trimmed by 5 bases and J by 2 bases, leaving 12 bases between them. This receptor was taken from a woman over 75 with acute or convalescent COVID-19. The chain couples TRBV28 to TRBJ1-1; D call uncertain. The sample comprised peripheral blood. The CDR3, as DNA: TGTGCCAGCAGTCCCTCGACGGGAAACACTGAAGCTTTCTTT. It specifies CASSPSTGNTEAFF.